This TCR beta chain stems from a study of blood T cell repertoires in COVID-19. About the research overall: Collection of acute and convalescent COVID-19 samples took place in the United States, Italy and Spain. PBMCs, B-cell-depleted T cells, or T cells were the source of the cDNA or gDNA that made up the material.

Study processing details: Researchers report that nucleated cell counts were estimated from reference gene primer amplification. Sequencing was performed with immunoSEQ multiplex PCR; in TCRdb, only in-frame clones are kept and a portion is missing. Clonal size and the V and J genes are those of that table, whereas D and trimming came from the DNA. The table lists roughly 120,000 clones, approximately 81% of them singletons. The junction had 8 bases not matched to a gene; V was cut back by 2 bases and J by 7 bases. Germline CDR1 and CDR2: MNHEY and SVGAGI. The CDR3 covers 15 residues. Sequences were obtained from peripheral blood. The origin of this receptor is a human donor in a cohort sampled during active COVID-19. V gene TRBV6-5 combines with J gene TRBJ2-3; 8 bases agree with TRBD2. CDR3 in DNA: TGTGCCAGCAGTTACGGTACGGGGGGGCGAAATACGCAGTATTTT. It codes for CASSYGTGGRNTQYF.